The 16 T cell receptor beta chains below come from one sample, sequenced in a study of CD8 T cells in Susac syndrome. The RNA input was about 0.5 to 1 ug, and it was reverse transcribed with random hexamers. In TCRdb, the immunoSEQ multiplex PCR reads were re-called with MiXCR into one record per CDR3 protein. This table holds approximately 130,000 distinct CDR3 sequences, about 90% found once. Sequencing was carried out using CD8+ T cells from PBMCs. The receptors come from a human donor with multiple sclerosis.

The J gene is TRBJ2-3, the V gene TRBV20-1; 7 nucleotides match TRBD2. V was pared by 0 bases and J by 2 bases, with 11 bases of the junction left unmatched. This CDR3 region has 17 residues. CDR1 and CDR2 from the germline V gene are DFQATT and SNEGSKA (reference sequence). The CDR3 nucleotides read TGCAGTGCTAGAGATCCCTTTTCTAGCGGTCCCACAGATACGCAGTATTTT. Protein product: CSARDPFSSGPTDTQYF.

The V gene is TRBV11-2, the J gene TRBJ2-3, with a weak D call TRBD2 (6 bases). V was trimmed by 8 bases and J by 0 bases, leaving 15 bases between them. The CDR3 is made up of 15 amino acids. CDR1 is SGHAT and CDR2 is FQNNGV in the germline V gene. DNA for the CDR3: TGTGCCAGCCATCCCGGCGGGGAGAGCACAGATACGCAGTATTTT. It specifies CASHPGGESTDTQYF.

The chain couples TRBV9 to TRBJ2-7; the match to TRBD2 covers 8 bases. J was trimmed by 2 bases and V by 3 bases; bases with no gene match: 7. CDR3 length: 15 residues. Germline V lookup: CDR1 SGDLS, CDR2 YYNGEE. CDR3 in DNA: TGTGCCAGCAGCGCCGGGGGGGGATCCCCCTACGAGCAGTACTTC. Translation: CASSAGGGSPYEQYF.

The rearrangement links TRBV5-4 to TRBJ1-2, with 11 bases matching TRBD1. CDR3 length: 14 amino acids. In germline, CDR1 is SGHNT, CDR2 YYREEE (reference sequence). V trimming: 3 bases; J trimming: 6 bases; junction bases outside the gene matches: 4. The CDR3 here is CASSWTGGSNGYTF. CDR3 coding DNA: TGTGCCAGCAGCTGGACAGGGGGCTCCAATGGCTACACCTTC.

J is TRBJ2-7 and V is TRBV7-9; the D is unclear. The CDR3 sequence is 15 residues long. The V and J ends lost 5 bases and 2 bases respectively, with 16 bases between them. Germline assignment: CDR1 SEHNR and CDR2 FQNEAQ (reference sequence). In DNA, the CDR3 is TGTGCCAGCAGCCTATTAGTAGGGTTTACCTACGAGCAGTACTTC. Its translation: CASSLLVGFTYEQYF.

This chain uses TRBV14 with TRBJ1-5; D is uncertain. Trimming cost V 5 bases and J 4 bases, with 6 bases left between them. Germline values: CDR1 SGHDN, CDR2 FVKESK. The CDR3 covers 12 residues. CDR3 nucleotide sequence: TGTGCCAGCAGCGGCTTAAATCAGCCCCAGCATTTT. Translating gives CASSGLNQPQHF.

CDR3 amino acids: CASSLEIGLAGEQYF. CDR3 nucleotides: TGCGCCAGCAGCTTGGAAATCGGACTAGCGGGGGAGCAGTACTTC. The chain joins TRBV5-1 to TRBJ2-7; the match to TRBD2 covers 12 bases. The CDR3 is 15 amino acids. V shed 0 bases, J shed 7 bases, and the junction held 5 bases outside the gene matches. CDR1 is SGHRS and CDR2 is YFSETQ in the germline V gene. Supplemented by reference TRBV5-1 and TRBJ2-7, the full variable domain reads KAGVTQTPRYLIKTRGQQVTLSCSPISGHRSVSWYQQTPGQGLQFLFEYFSETQRNKGNFPGRFSGRQFSNSRSEMNVSTLELGDSALYLCASSLEIGLAGEQYFGPGTRLTVT.

This chain connects TRBV3-1 to TRBJ2-7; perhaps TRBD1 as D (5 bases). The CDR3 length is 14 residues. Trimming left V 3 bases short and J 0 bases short, with 9 bases between. CDR1 is LGHDT, CDR2 YNNKEL, per germline (reference sequence). The CDR3 region is CASSHIGDSYEQYF. CDR3 DNA: TGTGCCAGCAGCCATATAGGGGACTCCTACGAGCAGTACTTC.

The rearrangement links TRBV20-1 to TRBJ2-7; D possibly corresponds to TRBD2 (5 bases). The CDR3 runs 13 residues. The V end lost 6 bases, the J end lost 0 bases, and 12 bases lay between the germline ends. Per germline, CDR1 DFQATT and CDR2 SNEGSKA (reference sequence). The CDR3 loop reads CSAGLTSSYEQYF. The CDR3 nucleotides are TGCAGTGCCGGACTTACGAGCTCCTACGAGCAGTACTTC.

The chain employs TRBV20-1 and TRBJ2-2; unclear D gene. CDR1 is DFQATT, CDR2 SNEGSKA, per germline (reference sequence). V lost 5 bases to trimming and J lost 4 bases, with 14 bases between them. The CDR3 loop spans 14 amino acids. As DNA, the CDR3 is TGCAGTGCTCTAACGGGCTATGTCACCGGGGAGCTGTTTTTT. Protein: CSALTGYVTGELFF.

The chain carries TRBV6-2 or TRBV6-3 and TRBJ2-7; 9 nucleotides line up with TRBD1. This CDR3 has 14 amino acids. CDR1 and CDR2 (germline): MNHEY, SVGEGT. J lost 7 bases, V lost 5 bases, and 9 bases had no gene match. The CDR3 loop is CASSQTGTGREQYF. Written as DNA, the CDR3 is TGTGCCAGCAGTCAGACCGGGACAGGGAGGGAGCAGTACTTC.

The V gene is TRBV29-1, the J gene TRBJ2-2, with TRBD2 matching over 7 bases. Trimming cost V 6 bases and J 1 base; bases outside gene matches: 2. CDR3 size: 13 residues. Per germline, CDR1 SQVTM and CDR2 ANQGSEA. This chain's CDR3 is CSVLAENTGELFF. As DNA, the CDR3 is TGCAGCGTCCTAGCGGAGAACACCGGGGAGCTGTTTTTT.

CDR3 loop: CASSMGGHTEAFF. The CDR3 DNA is TGTGCCAGTAGTATGGGGGGACATACAGAAGCTTTCTTT. The chain couples TRBV19 to TRBJ1-1; D perhaps matches TRBD1 (6 bases). Germline V lookup: CDR1 LNHDA, CDR2 SQIVND (reference sequence). The CDR3 is 13 residues long. Trimming removed 3 bases at V and 8 bases at J, with 13 bases between.

This chain links TRBV9 with TRBJ1-2, with TRBD1 identical over 7 bases. There are 13 residues in the CDR3. Germline V CDR1 and CDR2: SGDLS, YYNGEE. Losses at the gene ends were 4 bases for V and 5 bases for J; bases not matched to a gene: 5. CDR3 in DNA: TGTGCCAGCAGCCCAGGGACAGAGTATGGCTACACCTTC. Translation gives CASSPGTEYGYTF. Complete variable domain (other parts from reference TRBV9 and TRBJ1-2): DSGVTQTPKHLITATGQRVTLRCSPRSGDLSVYWYQQSLDQGLQFLIQYYNGEERAKGNILERFSAQQFPDLHSELNLSSLELGDSALYFCASSPGTEYGYTFGSGTRLTVV.

The CDR3 protein is CAISESSDTGYGYTF. The CDR3 region has the DNA TGTGCCATCAGTGAGTCGTCAGACACAGGGTATGGCTACACCTTC. The chain uses TRBV10-3 and TRBJ1-2; the D gene is possibly TRBD1 (6 bases). V dropped 0 bases and J dropped 5 bases, with 13 bases sitting between them. Germline V gene lookup returns CDR1 ENHRY and CDR2 SYGVKD. This CDR3 spans 15 amino acids.

The genes are TRBV15 and TRBJ2-5; 14 nucleotides line up with TRBD2. Germline V lookup: CDR1 LNHNV, CDR2 YYDKDF (reference sequence). The CDR3 has 14 residues. After removal of 7 bases from V and 7 bases from J, the junction contained 5 bases not matched to a gene. The DNA for the CDR3 is TGTGCCACCACGACTAGCGGGAGGGCCCCGACCCAGTACTTC. It translates to CATTTSGRAPTQYF.